One and the same sample provided the 22 T cell receptor beta chains below, sequenced in a study of T cell repertoires in cytomegalovirus infection. TCRdb used MiXCR to reprocess the reads, holding one entry per CDR3 protein. The table records fewer than 1,000,000 distinct CDR3 sequences, approximately 33% of them present only once. No antigen has been identified for these receptors. Here the sequenced sample was cultured CD8+ T cells from PBMCs, taken from culture after CMV antigen stimulation. The receptor set was obtained from a human donor in good health (CMV status not recorded). Some clones in this sample may be carry-over from other donors' samples.

The genes are TRBV12-3 or TRBV12-4 and TRBJ1-3, with TRBD1 as a possible D gene (6 bases). Between the trimmed V and J ends, which lost 7 bases and 3 bases, there was a span of 16 bases. The CDR3 runs 15 residues. The CDR3, as DNA: TGTGCCAGCACCATCAACAGGGTCGTTGGAAACACCATATATTTT. Residues: CASTINRVVGNTIYF.

This chain connects TRBV27 to TRBJ2-7; D might be TRBD2 (5 bases). The CDR3 is made up of 14 amino acids. Trimming cost V 0 bases and J 3 bases, with 9 bases left between them. In germline, CDR1 is MNHEY, CDR2 SMNVEV (reference sequence). The CDR3 here is CASSLSRGIYEQYF. The CDR3 DNA follows: TGTGCCAGCAGTTTATCGAGAGGGATCTACGAGCAGTACTTC.

With regard to this clonotype: An end of the junction differs from the germline gene, which may be a read error. The chain uses TRBV7-3 and TRBJ2-1; 11 positions agree with TRBD2. Germline assignment: CDR1 SGHTA and CDR2 FQGTGA. The CDR3 has 15 residues. The CDR3 reads CVSSLLAGVNNEQFF. The CDR3 DNA follows: TGTGTCAGCAGCTTACTAGCGGGGGTAAACAATGAGCAGTTCTTC.

The sample holds a few counts of this clonotype. This chain's CDR3 is CASSLLFVGPSEQFF. In DNA, the CDR3 is TGTGCCAGCAGTTTATTGTTTGTCGGCCCTAGTGAGCAGTTCTTC. V usage is TRBV27 and J usage is TRBJ2-1; the D is unclear. With 1 base removed from V and 9 bases from J, the gap between germline ends came to 16 bases. CDR1 MNHEY and CDR2 SMNVEV come from the germline V gene (reference sequence). The CDR3 is 15 amino acids.

This clonotype has more than one count but fewer than ten. This chain uses TRBV27 with TRBJ2-3; no firm D call. The length of the CDR3 is 15 residues. Looked up from germline, CDR1 is MNHEY and CDR2 is SMNVEV (reference sequence). V shed 1 base and J shed 2 bases, with 10 bases lying between them. The chain's CDR3 is CASSLWASITDTQYF. The CDR3 DNA reads TGTGCCAGCAGTTTATGGGCTTCTATCACAGATACGCAGTATTTT.

The gene calls are TRBV6-1 and TRBJ2-7; either TRBD1 or TRBD2 may fit D (5 bases each). Looked up from germline, CDR1 is MNHNS and CDR2 is SASEGT. V lost 1 base, J lost 2 bases, and 12 bases lay in between. The CDR3 is 15 amino acids. The DNA of the CDR3 is TGTGCCAGCAGTGAAGTTCCAGGGAGACCCTACGAGCAGTACGTC. Protein sequence: CASSEVPGRPYEQYV.

This clonotype was recorded many times. DNA of the CDR3: TGCAGTGCTAGTATGGGGCCCAAAAACATTCAGTACTTC. Amino acids: CSASMGPKNIQYF. The rearrangement joins TRBV20-1 to TRBJ2-4; D perhaps matches TRBD1 (5 bases). The CDR3 length is 13 residues. Per the germline V gene, CDR1 is DFQATT and CDR2 is SNEGSKA (reference sequence). V shed 3 bases and J shed 2 bases, with 8 bases lying between them.

Points on this clonotype: This could be a read error, since a much larger clone is one nucleotide away. The rearrangement uses TRBV7-6 and TRBJ1-5; D unresolved. Germline CDR1 is SGHVS and CDR2 is FNYEAQ. V gave up 5 bases and J gave up 2 bases, with 13 bases separating them. This CDR3 spans 15 amino acids. The DNA for the CDR3 is TGTGCCAGCAGCCTGGACCCTGCTGGCAATCAGCCCCAGCATTTT. Amino acids: CASSLDPAGNQPQHF.

V and J are TRBV6-5 and TRBJ1-3; D is possibly TRBD1 (6 bases). The ends were cut back, 5 bases at V and 6 bases at J, with 17 bases in the middle. Germline V gene data show CDR1 as MNHEY and CDR2 as SVGAGI. CDR3 length equals 15 residues. Here the CDR3 DNA reads TGTGCCAGCAGTCGACTTGGGGGGCAGGAAAACACCATATATTTT. The encoded protein is CASSRLGGQENTIYF.

The chain links TRBV28 to TRBJ1-5; D is unclear. The CDR3 is 14 residues long. Germline V gene lookup returns CDR1 MDHEN and CDR2 SYDVKM. Deletions cut 5 bases from V and 0 bases from J, with 8 bases between. CDR3 amino acids: CASSRRNSNQPQHF. Written as DNA, the CDR3 is TGTGCCAGCAGTCGAAGGAATAGCAATCAGCCCCAGCATTTT.

The rearrangement uses TRBV4-2 and TRBJ2-7; 7 nucleotides agree with TRBD1. The germline gives CDR1 LGHNA, CDR2 YNFKEQ. V gave up 4 bases and J gave up 2 bases; unmatched junction bases: 8. The CDR3 spans 15 residues. The CDR3 reads CASSPLIGGAYEQYF. The CDR3 nucleotides read TGTGCCAGCAGCCCCTTAATAGGGGGCGCCTACGAGCAGTACTTC.

This clonotype was seen a few times. The rearrangement uses TRBV12-3 or TRBV12-4 and TRBJ1-4; unclear D gene. The V end was cut by 6 bases, the J end by 12 bases, with 14 bases between. The CDR3 spans 12 residues. The CDR3 bases are TGTGCCAGCAGGGACGGACGGCCCCAACTGTTTTTT. Amino acid sequence: CASRDGRPQLFF.

This clonotype was seen repeatedly, ten times or more. V and J are TRBV7-9 and TRBJ2-1, with 7 bases identical to TRBD1. The trim removed 5 bases at V and 4 bases at J, leaving 2 bases unmatched. The CDR3 runs to 13 residues. CDR1 is SEHNR and CDR2 is FQNEAQ in the germline V gene (reference sequence). The CDR3 sequence: CASSEGQYNEQFF. Written as DNA, the CDR3 is TGTGCCAGCAGCGAGGGACAGTACAATGAGCAGTTCTTC.

This chain connects TRBV28 to TRBJ2-3, with D possibly TRBD2 on 5 matching bases. CDR1 is MDHEN, CDR2 SYDVKM, per germline. CDR3 length: 15 amino acids. Deletions cut 2 bases from V and 0 bases from J, with 9 bases between. This chain's CDR3 is CASSLGGVSTDTQYF. The DNA for the CDR3 is TGTGCCAGCAGTTTAGGAGGAGTCAGCACAGATACGCAGTATTTT. The entire variable domain, with the rest obtained from reference TRBV28 and TRBJ2-3, is as follows: DVKVTQSSRYLVKRTGEKVFLECVQDMDHENMFWYRQDPGLGLRLIYFSYDVKMKEKGDIPEGYSVSREKKERFSLILESASTNQTSMYLCASSLGGVSTDTQYFGPGTRLTVL.

This clonotype was picked up a small number of times. Germline and junction disagree at one end, which may indicate a read error. The V and J genes are TRBV7-7 and TRBJ2-2; D tentatively reads TRBD1 or TRBD2 (6 bases each). Germline loops: CDR1 SSHAT, CDR2 FNYEAQ (reference sequence). The length of the CDR3 is 15 residues. CDR3 in DNA: TGTGCTAGCACCCCGGGTTCGGGGGCTGTCGGGGAGCTGTTTTTT. Translated: CASTPGSGAVGELFF.

This clonotype turned up a few times. V and J are TRBV28 and TRBJ2-1; D not certain. In germline, CDR1 is MDHEN, CDR2 SYDVKM. V shed 2 bases and J shed 0 bases, with 8 bases lying between them. The CDR3 has 15 amino acids. CDR3 residues: CASSLEWDSYNEQFF. Written as DNA, the CDR3 is TGTGCCAGCAGTTTAGAATGGGACTCCTACAATGAGCAGTTCTTC.

In its sample, this clonotype was seen a few times. For the CDR3, the DNA is TGTGCCAGCAGCTTAGGGTCACTAGCGGGGGGGCCGGTCGAGCAGTACGTC. Translated, it gives CASSLGSLAGGPVEQYV. The rearrangement links TRBV7-6 to TRBJ2-7, with 13 bases lining up with TRBD2. Germline CDR1 SGHVS, CDR2 FNYEAQ. Trimming took 1 base from V and 6 from J; bases not matched to a gene: 9. The CDR3 sequence is 17 residues long.

The rearrangement uses TRBV6-5 and TRBJ2-5; TRBD2 matches at 12 bases. The trim removed 5 bases at V and 2 bases at J, leaving 3 bases unmatched. Germline V gene lookup returns CDR1 MNHEY and CDR2 SVGAGI. CDR3 length: 15 residues. CDR3 protein: CASSPSGGDQETQYF. In DNA form, the CDR3 reads TGTGCCAGCAGTCCTAGCGGGGGGGATCAAGAGACCCAGTACTTC.

This clonotype was seen once. The V and J genes are TRBV20-1 and TRBJ2-7; D not resolved. Germline CDR1 and CDR2: DFQATT and SNEGSKA (reference sequence). Trimming removed 3 bases from V and 3 bases from J, with 6 bases in between. The CDR3 extends over 11 amino acids. The CDR3 nucleotides are TGCAGTGCTAGCGAGATCTACGAGCAGTACTTC. This sequence encodes CSASEIYEQYF.

As to this clonotype: Likely a read error: the CDR3 ends without its conserved phenylalanine or tryptophan. The chain employs TRBV20-1 and TRBJ2-7; D possibly corresponds to TRBD1 (6 bases). The germline CDR1 and CDR2 sequences are DFQATT and SNEGSKA (reference sequence). There are 14 residues in the CDR3. Trimming shortened V by 0 bases and J by 5 bases, and 14 bases separated the two germline ends. The CDR3 region has the DNA TGCAGTGCTAGAGATGCCGCAGGGGTCAACGAGCAGTACTCC. As protein: CSARDAAGVNEQYS.

The chain recombines TRBV6-5 with TRBJ2-1; 8 positions agree with TRBD1. The length of the CDR3 is 15 residues. The germline gives CDR1 MNHEY, CDR2 SVGAGI. The J segment lost 5 bases and the V segment lost 8 bases, leaving 11 bases of the junction unmatched. As DNA, the CDR3 is TGTGCCAGCGGCCTGGACAGGGAAGGAGACAATGAGCAGTTCTTC. The encoded protein is CASGLDREGDNEQFF.

This clonotype turned up a few times. This sequence joins TRBV6-2 or TRBV6-3 and TRBJ2-1, with 8 bases matching TRBD2. The trim removed 4 bases at V and 6 bases at J, leaving 5 bases unmatched. Germline-derived CDR1 and CDR2 are MNHEY and SVGEGT. CDR3 length: 14 residues. The CDR3 coding sequence is TGTGCCAGCAGTTGGCTAGCGGGTACCAATGAGCAGTTCTTC. Protein sequence: CASSWLAGTNEQFF.